The 25 T cell receptor beta chains reported below all come from one sample, sequenced in a study of blood T cells in healthy people across ages. Combining a sample-barcoded 5' primer with a J-beta primer mix, a second PCR ran for 7 to 11 cycles. TCRdb re-derived calls from the 5' RACE reads in MiXCR, one entry per CDR3 protein. The profile shows 900,000 to 950,000 distinct CDR3 sequences, about 29% of them singletons. This same sample was also taken into another study, of T cells of mothers and their children.

The sequenced sample consisted of blood. These receptors came from a woman aged 40-49 years in good health.

The sample holds a few counts of this clonotype. V usage is TRBV7-9 and J usage is TRBJ2-7, with 9 bases aligning to TRBD1. V shed 0 bases, J shed 4 bases, and the junction held 4 bases outside the gene matches. CDR1 and CDR2 (germline): SEHNR, FQNEAQ (reference sequence). The CDR3 is 15 amino acids. CDR3 DNA: TGTGCCAGCAGCTTAGCTCCGGACAGGGGTTACGAGCAGTACTTC. The encoded protein is CASSLAPDRGYEQYF.

The CDR3 reads CASSYRRTGGPTYEQYF. Written as DNA, the CDR3 is TGTGCCAGCAGTTATCGTCGGACGGGAGGACCGACCTACGAGCAGTACTTC. This chain connects TRBV6-5 to TRBJ2-7; 7 bases are a match to TRBD2. Looked up from germline, CDR1 is MNHEY and CDR2 is SVGAGI. CDR3 length equals 17 residues. Trimming at V came to 3 bases and at J to 2 bases, leaving 13 bases not matched to a gene.

The gene calls are TRBV7-9 and TRBJ2-2; 7 nucleotides agree with TRBD1. Germline values: CDR1 SEHNR, CDR2 FQNEAQ (reference sequence). This CDR3 is built from 16 residues. Losses at the gene ends were 3 bases for V and 2 bases for J; bases not matched to a gene: 6. The CDR3 DNA follows: TGTGCCAGCAGCTTCTTGACAGGGATCAACACCGGGGAGCTGTTTTTT. Encoded protein: CASSFLTGINTGELFF.

This clonotype has at least ten counts. The genes are TRBV29-1 and TRBJ2-1; TRBD2 matches 11 bases. Germline V gene sequence: CDR1 SQVTM, CDR2 ANQGSEA. This CDR3 has 16 amino acids. The junction had 12 bases not matched to a gene; V was cut back by 6 bases and J by 5 bases. This CDR3 is CSVPDWTSGQNNEQFF. CDR3 coding DNA: TGCAGCGTCCCCGACTGGACTAGCGGGCAAAACAATGAGCAGTTCTTC.

The chain combines TRBV5-5 with TRBJ1-1; D uncertain. V was trimmed by 0 bases and J by 2 bases, leaving 8 bases between them. This CDR3 region has 14 residues. Germline V gives CDR1 SGHKS, CDR2 YYEKEE (reference sequence). The chain's CDR3 is CASSLGPTNTEAFF. Written as DNA, the CDR3 is TGTGCCAGCAGCTTGGGGCCAACTAACACTGAAGCTTTCTTT.

This clonotype was seen ten or more times. The chain recombines TRBV11-1 with TRBJ2-1; 8 bases line up with TRBD2. V lost 3 bases to trimming and J lost 3 bases; unmatched junction nucleotides: 4. The CDR3 runs to 15 residues. Per the germline V gene, CDR1 is SGHAT and CDR2 is FQDESV (reference sequence). CDR3 protein: CASSFGAGGYNEQFF. Here the CDR3 DNA reads TGTGCCAGCAGCTTTGGCGCGGGGGGCTACAATGAGCAGTTCTTC.

The V and J genes are TRBV24-1 and TRBJ2-7; D may be TRBD1 or TRBD2 (5 bases each). CDR3 length: 15 residues. Germline assignment: CDR1 KGHDR and CDR2 SFDVKD. Trimming removed 1 base at V and 6 bases at J, with 15 bases between. CDR3 sequence reads: CATSDLWDGPTEQYF. The CDR3 DNA reads as TGTGCCACCAGTGATTTATGGGACGGCCCCACCGAGCAGTACTTC.

At least ten counts were recorded for this clonotype. V usage is TRBV4-1 and J usage is TRBJ2-4; 9 nucleotides agree with TRBD1. V dropped 1 base and J dropped 0; count of bases not matched to a gene: 7. Germline assignment: CDR1 MGHRA and CDR2 YSYEKL. The CDR3 is 18 residues long. The CDR3 is CASSQVVGTGRAKNIQYF. The DNA of the CDR3 is TGCGCCAGCAGCCAAGTTGTAGGGACAGGGAGAGCCAAAAACATTCAGTACTTC.

V is TRBV29-1 and J is TRBJ1-2; D possibly corresponds to TRBD1 (5 bases). Trimming left V 7 bases short and J 2 bases short, with 11 bases between. The CDR3 runs to 12 residues. Germline V gene lookup returns CDR1 SQVTM and CDR2 ANQGSEA. CDR3 nucleotide sequence: TGCAGCGGTGAGGGGTCCAACTATGGCTACACCTTC. It yields the protein CSGEGSNYGYTF.

This clonotype was detected many times. The V gene is TRBV3-1, the J gene TRBJ2-5; perhaps D is TRBD1 or TRBD2 (5 bases each). V lost 4 bases and J lost 6, with 15 bases in between. Germline CDR1 reads LGHDT; CDR2 reads YNNKEL (reference sequence). CDR3 length equals 14 residues. This CDR3 reads CASSRDQGWKTQYF. The CDR3 DNA reads TGTGCCAGCAGCCGGGACCAAGGTTGGAAGACCCAGTACTTC.

V usage is TRBV24-1 and J usage is TRBJ1-2; no clear D gene. The CDR3 sequence is 18 residues long. CDR1 and CDR2 (germline): KGHDR, SFDVKD. V was clipped by 1 base and J by 3 bases, with 20 bases between them. The CDR3 sequence is CATSDFGSPGGGHYGYTF. The CDR3 coding sequence is TGTGCCACCAGTGATTTTGGTTCCCCTGGAGGAGGCCACTATGGCTACACCTTC.

This clonotype was found a few times. This sequence joins TRBV4-3 and TRBJ1-2; weak D call: TRBD1 (6 bases). This CDR3 contains 13 residues. The V gene lost 2 bases and the J gene lost 5 bases, with 9 bases spanning the gap. The germline CDR1 and CDR2 sequences are LGHNA and YSLEER. CDR3 residues: CASSQLTGYGYTF. CDR3 DNA: TGCGCCAGCAGCCAACTAACAGGGTATGGCTACACCTTC.

The V gene is TRBV18, the J gene TRBJ1-2, with D unresolved. The CDR3 has 13 residues. V lost 6 bases, J lost 5 bases, and 13 bases lay in between. Germline V gene lookup returns CDR1 KGHSH and CDR2 LQKENI. CDR3: CASSVVRNYGYTF. DNA of the CDR3: TGTGCCAGCTCGGTCGTACGCAATTATGGCTACACCTTC.

A word on this clonotype: Possible read error: a much larger clone is one base away. The chain combines TRBV6-5 with TRBJ1-4; D gene ambiguous. The germline CDR1 and CDR2 sequences are MNHEY and SVGAGI. CDR3 size: 13 residues. CDR3 sequence: CASSQAFNEKRFF. The CDR3, as DNA: TGTGCCAGCAGCCAGGCCTTTAATGAAAAACGGTTTTTT.

In its sample, this clonotype was seen a few times. The chain carries TRBV2 and TRBJ2-7; no firm D call. Trimming took 4 bases from V and 2 from J, leaving 12 bases between them. Looked up from germline, CDR1 is SNHLY and CDR2 is FYNNEI. This CDR3 region has 14 residues. The CDR3 DNA reads as TGTGCCAGCAGTGTTAGGCAGAATGCCTACGAGCAGTACTTC. Translation: CASSVRQNAYEQYF.

This clonotype appeared once. The V call is TRBV7-3, the J call TRBJ2-3, with D possibly being TRBD2 (5 bases). The CDR3 is 15 amino acids. Trimming stripped 2 bases from V and 1 base from J, with 10 bases between. Germline V CDR1 and CDR2: SGHTA, FQGTGA. The CDR3 sequence: CASSLGYGGTDTQYF. CDR3 coding DNA: TGTGCCAGCAGCTTAGGGTACGGGGGCACAGATACGCAGTATTTT.

The table lists this clonotype with a few counts. The chain joins TRBV9 to TRBJ2-7; TRBD2 matches at 12 bases. The CDR3 runs 15 residues. Unmatched junction bases numbered 3, after V lost 3 bases and J lost 2 bases. The germline V gene encodes CDR1 SGDLS and CDR2 YYNGEE. The CDR3 reads CASSAPSGGAYEQYF. DNA for the CDR3: TGTGCCAGCAGCGCCCCTAGCGGGGGGGCCTACGAGCAGTACTTC.

The genes are TRBV12-3 or TRBV12-4 and TRBJ2-3; TRBD2 agrees at 10 bases. Losses at the gene ends were 5 bases for V and 2 bases for J; bases not matched to a gene: 7. The CDR3 has 16 residues. CDR3: CASSLSGGPFTDTQYF. CDR3 nucleotide sequence: TGTGCCAGCAGTCTTAGCGGGGGGCCCTTCACAGATACGCAGTATTTT.

This clonotype has at least ten counts. The V call is TRBV14, the J call TRBJ1-1, with D unclear. The germline V and J ends were trimmed by 1 base and 4 bases, with 7 bases remaining between them. The CDR3 has 13 amino acids. CDR1 is SGHDN, CDR2 FVKESK, per germline. Here the CDR3 reads CASSQALGTEAFF. CDR3 DNA: TGTGCCAGCAGCCAAGCTCTGGGCACTGAAGCTTTCTTT.

The CDR3 region is CASSSGLSQQYF. The CDR3 coding sequence is TGTGCCAGCAGTTCCGGACTCAGTCAGCAGTACTTC. This rearrangement joins TRBV27 to TRBJ2-7; possibly TRBD2 for D (5 bases). Deletions cut 4 bases from V and 8 bases from J, with 12 bases between. The CDR3 is 12 amino acids. Looked up from germline, CDR1 is MNHEY and CDR2 is SMNVEV (reference sequence).

The chain links TRBV12-3 or TRBV12-4 to TRBJ2-7, with 9 positions matching TRBD1. The CDR3 has 16 residues. The V segment lost 6 bases and the J segment 2 bases; nucleotides outside the gene matches: 11. The CDR3 here is CASRPTQGANTYEQYF. The DNA of the CDR3 is TGTGCCAGCAGACCTACACAGGGGGCGAACACCTACGAGCAGTACTTC.

This chain links TRBV20-1 with TRBJ1-5; D remains unclear. This CDR3 has 14 amino acids. CDR1 and CDR2 (germline): DFQATT, SNEGSKA (reference sequence). V lost 2 bases and J 0 bases, leaving 8 bases between the germline ends. The CDR3 region is CSARSRYSNQPQHF. The CDR3 bases are TGCAGTGCTAGAAGTCGGTATAGCAATCAGCCCCAGCATTTT.

This clonotype was counted a single time. The chain couples TRBV29-1 to TRBJ1-1, with TRBD1 matching over 7 bases. The CDR3 contains 14 residues. V lost 0 bases to trimming and J lost 0 bases; unmatched junction nucleotides: 1. Per germline, CDR1 SQVTM and CDR2 ANQGSEA. The CDR3 reads CSVEETGMNTEAFF. CDR3 sequence (DNA): TGCAGCGTTGAAGAGACAGGGATGAACACTGAAGCTTTCTTT.

This clonotype was seen a few times. The genes are TRBV18 and TRBJ2-7, with 7 bases lining up with TRBD1. Germline CDR1 KGHSH, CDR2 LQKENI. CDR3 length: 14 amino acids. V lost 1 base and J lost 6; bases outside the gene matches: 6. The CDR3 protein is CASSPRDRAAEQYF. The CDR3 coding sequence is TGTGCCAGCTCACCACGCGACAGGGCGGCCGAGCAGTACTTC.

This clonotype has only a few counts. The genes are TRBV10-3 and TRBJ2-1; 10 bases line up with TRBD2. V dropped 8 bases and J dropped 4; count of bases not matched to a gene: 20. The CDR3 sequence is 19 residues long. Looked up from germline, CDR1 is ENHRY and CDR2 is SYGVKD. Here the CDR3 reads CAISAGQIVAGGLYNEQFF. The CDR3 DNA is TGTGCCATCTCCGCGGGGCAAATAGTAGCGGGGGGCTTATACAATGAGCAGTTCTTC.